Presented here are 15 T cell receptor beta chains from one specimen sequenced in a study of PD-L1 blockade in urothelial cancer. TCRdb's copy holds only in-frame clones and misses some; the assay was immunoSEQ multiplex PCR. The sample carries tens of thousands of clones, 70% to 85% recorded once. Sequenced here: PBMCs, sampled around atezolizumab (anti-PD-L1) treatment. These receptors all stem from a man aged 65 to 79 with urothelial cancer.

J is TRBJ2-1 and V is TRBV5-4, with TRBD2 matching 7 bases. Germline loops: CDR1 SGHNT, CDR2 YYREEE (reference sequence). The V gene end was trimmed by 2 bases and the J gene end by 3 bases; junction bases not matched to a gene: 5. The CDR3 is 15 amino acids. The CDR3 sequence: CASSLSGGIYNEQFF. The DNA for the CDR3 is TGTGCCAGCAGCTTATCCGGGGGGATCTACAATGAGCAGTTCTTC. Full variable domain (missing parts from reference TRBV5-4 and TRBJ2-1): ETGVTQSPTHLIKTRGQQVTLRCSSQSGHNTVSWYQQALGQGPQFIFQYYREEENGRGNFPPRFSGLQFPNYSSELNVNALELDDSALYLCASSLSGGIYNEQFFGPGTRLTVL.

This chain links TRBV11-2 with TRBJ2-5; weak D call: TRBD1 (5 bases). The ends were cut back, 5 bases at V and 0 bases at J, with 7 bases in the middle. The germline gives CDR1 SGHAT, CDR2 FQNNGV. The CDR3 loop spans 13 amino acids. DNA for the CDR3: TGTGCCAGCAGCAAAGGGGACCAAGAGACCCAGTACTTC. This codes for CASSKGDQETQYF.

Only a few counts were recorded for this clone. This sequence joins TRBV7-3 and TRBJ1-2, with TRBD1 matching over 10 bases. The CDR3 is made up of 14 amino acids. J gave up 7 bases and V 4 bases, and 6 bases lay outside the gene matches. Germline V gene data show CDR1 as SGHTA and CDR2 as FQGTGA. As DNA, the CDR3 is TGTGCCAGCAGCTCAGGACAGGGGGAAGGTGGCTACACCTTC. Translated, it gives CASSSGQGEGGYTF.

CDR3: CATSSPVGTDTQYF. CDR3 DNA: TGTGCCACCAGCAGTCCGGTCGGCACAGATACGCAGTATTTT. The V call is TRBV15, the J call TRBJ2-3, with no clear D. CDR1 is LNHNV and CDR2 is YYDKDF in the germline V gene (reference sequence). V gave up 3 bases and J gave up 1 base, with 8 bases separating them. The CDR3 is 14 amino acids.

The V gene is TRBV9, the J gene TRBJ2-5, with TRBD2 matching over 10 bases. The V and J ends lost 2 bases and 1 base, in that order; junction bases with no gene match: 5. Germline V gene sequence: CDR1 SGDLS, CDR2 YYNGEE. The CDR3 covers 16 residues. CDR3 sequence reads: CASSVLAGDSQETQYF. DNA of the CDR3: TGTGCCAGCAGCGTTCTAGCGGGGGACTCCCAAGAGACCCAGTACTTC.

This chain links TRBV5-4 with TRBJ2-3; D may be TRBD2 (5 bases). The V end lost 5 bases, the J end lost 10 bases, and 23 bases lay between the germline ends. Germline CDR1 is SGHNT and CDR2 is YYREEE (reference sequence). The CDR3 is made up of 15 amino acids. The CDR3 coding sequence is TGTGCCAGCAGTACCGGATTTCCCGGGAACGGTCCGCAGTATTTT. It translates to CASSTGFPGNGPQYF.

In DNA, the CDR3 is TGTGCCAGCAGCCCACGGGGGGGAGGGCAATATGACACTGAAGCTTTCTTT. This codes for CASSPRGGGQYDTEAFF. The chain recombines TRBV9 with TRBJ1-1; weak D call: TRBD1 (5 bases). Germline V gives CDR1 SGDLS, CDR2 YYNGEE. Trimming took off 4 bases at V and 3 bases at J, with 22 bases between the two ends. The CDR3 totals 17 residues. The whole variable domain, filled in from reference TRBV9 and TRBJ1-1, reads DSGVTQTPKHLITATGQRVTLRCSPRSGDLSVYWYQQSLDQGLQFLIQYYNGEERAKGNILERFSAQQFPDLHSELNLSSLELGDSALYFCASSPRGGGQYDTEAFFGQGTRLTVV.

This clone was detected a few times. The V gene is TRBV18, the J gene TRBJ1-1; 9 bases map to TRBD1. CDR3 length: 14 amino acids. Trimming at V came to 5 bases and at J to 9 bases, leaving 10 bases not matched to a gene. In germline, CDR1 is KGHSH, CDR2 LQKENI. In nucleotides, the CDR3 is TGTGCCAGCTCAGAACAGGGGGCGCTTCCCCAAGCTTTCTTT. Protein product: CASSEQGALPQAFF.

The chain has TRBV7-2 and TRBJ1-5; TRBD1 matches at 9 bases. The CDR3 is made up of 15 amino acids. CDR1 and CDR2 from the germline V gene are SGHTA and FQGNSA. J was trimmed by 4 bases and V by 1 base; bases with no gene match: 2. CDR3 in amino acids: CASSLVQGANQPQHF. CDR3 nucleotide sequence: TGTGCCAGCAGCTTAGTACAGGGGGCAAATCAGCCCCAGCATTTT.

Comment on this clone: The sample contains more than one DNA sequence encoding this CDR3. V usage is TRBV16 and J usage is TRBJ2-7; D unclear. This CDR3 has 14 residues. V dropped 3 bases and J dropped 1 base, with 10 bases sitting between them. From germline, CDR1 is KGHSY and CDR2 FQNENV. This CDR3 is CASSHLTGSYEQYF. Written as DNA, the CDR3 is TGTGCCAGCAGCCACTTGACTGGTTCCTACGAGCAGTACTTC.

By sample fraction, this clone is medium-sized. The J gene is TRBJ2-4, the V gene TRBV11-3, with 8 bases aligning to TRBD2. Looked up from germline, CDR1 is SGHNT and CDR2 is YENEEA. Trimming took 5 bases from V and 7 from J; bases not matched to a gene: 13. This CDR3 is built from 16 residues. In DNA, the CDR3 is TGTGCCAGCAGCCCCGGGGGGGGACTACTCGCGAACATTCAGTACTTC. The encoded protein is CASSPGGGLLANIQYF.

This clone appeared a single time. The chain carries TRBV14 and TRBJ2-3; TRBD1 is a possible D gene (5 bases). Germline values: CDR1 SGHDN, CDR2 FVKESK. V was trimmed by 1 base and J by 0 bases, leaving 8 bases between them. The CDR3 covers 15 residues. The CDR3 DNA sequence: TGTGCCAGCAGCCAAGGGACACCCAGCACAGATACGCAGTATTTT. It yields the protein CASSQGTPSTDTQYF.

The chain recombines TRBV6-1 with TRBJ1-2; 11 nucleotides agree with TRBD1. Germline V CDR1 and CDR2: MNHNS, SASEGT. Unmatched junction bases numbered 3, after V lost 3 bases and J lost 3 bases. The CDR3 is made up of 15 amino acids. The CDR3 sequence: CASSEGQGVYYGYTF. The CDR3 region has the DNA TGTGCCAGCAGTGAGGGACAGGGGGTATACTATGGCTACACCTTC.

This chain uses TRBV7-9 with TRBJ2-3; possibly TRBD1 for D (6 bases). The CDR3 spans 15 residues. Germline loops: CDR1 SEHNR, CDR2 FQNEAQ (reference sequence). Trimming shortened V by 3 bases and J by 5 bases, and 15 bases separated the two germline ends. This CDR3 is CASSFIIGGRDTQYF. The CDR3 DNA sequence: TGTGCCAGCAGCTTTATTATTGGGGGCCGAGATACGCAGTATTTT.

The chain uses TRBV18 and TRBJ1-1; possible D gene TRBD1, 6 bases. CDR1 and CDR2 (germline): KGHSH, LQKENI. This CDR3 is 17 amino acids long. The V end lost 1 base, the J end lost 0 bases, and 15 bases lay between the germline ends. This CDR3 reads CASSPRNLQGVNTEAFF. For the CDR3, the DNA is TGTGCCAGCTCACCACGTAACCTACAGGGTGTGAACACTGAAGCTTTCTTT.